This TCR beta chain comes out of a study of blood T cell repertoires in COVID-19. The overall study: Specimens from acute and convalescent COVID-19 originated in the United States, Italy and Spain.

Ages ranged from roughly 18 to 100 years, with residence in around 24 US areas. Allocation to cohorts depended on clinical history reported by the participants. Cohort 3 donors counted as recovered after two negative PCRs, clearance, or resolved symptoms. The assay was immunoSEQ multiplex PCR, and TCRdb's table has in-frame clones only and misses some. The table includes 380,000 or so clones, more than 75% detected once. The CDR3 totals 15 residues. In germline, CDR1 is SGHRS, CDR2 YFSETQ. V was pared by 3 bases and J by 3 bases, with 16 bases between. The material sequenced was PBMCs or T cells enriched from blood (not recorded which). The genes are TRBV5-1 and TRBJ2-7; D is possibly TRBD1 (6 bases). This TCR was sampled from a man younger than 40 who had recovered from COVID-19. In nucleotides, the CDR3 is TGCGCCAGCAGCTCGCCCACTGGACAGCTCTACGAGCAGTACTTC. It codes for CASSSPTGQLYEQYF.